These 20 T cell receptor beta chains were all obtained from the same sample, sequenced in a study of blood T cell repertoires in COVID-19. The assay was immunoSEQ multiplex PCR, and TCRdb's table has in-frame clones only and misses some. The data contain about 81,000 clones, around 92% of them singletons. Sequencing was carried out using peripheral blood. The receptors derive from a woman between 50 and 59 years old in a cohort sampled during active COVID-19.

This chain links TRBV5-5 with TRBJ1-3; TRBD1 matches at 8 bases. This CDR3 is built from 17 residues. Per germline, CDR1 SGHKS and CDR2 YYEKEE (reference sequence). J lost 0 bases, V lost 3 bases, and 8 bases had no gene match. CDR3 in amino acids: CASSSGTGSSSGNTIYF. The CDR3 DNA reads as TGTGCCAGCAGCTCCGGGACAGGCAGCTCCTCTGGAAACACCATATATTTT.

CDR3 sequence (DNA): TGCGCCAGCAGCCAAGATCGCCGGCGGGGGGGGCTCAATGAGCAGTTCTTC. Amino acid sequence: CASSQDRRRGGLNEQFF. The gene calls are TRBV4-1 and TRBJ2-1, with 9 positions matching TRBD2. The germline V gene has CDR1 MGHRA and CDR2 YSYEKL. The length of the CDR3 is 17 residues. V was pared by 0 bases and J by 6 bases, with 9 bases of the junction left unmatched.

This chain links TRBV1 with TRBJ2-3; the table assigns TRBD2, which was not confirmed against the DNA. TRBV1 is an annotated pseudogene. The CDR3 is 19 amino acids. The chain's CDR3 is CTSSQDKPGGGAGTDTQYF. In nucleotides, the CDR3 is TGCACCAGCAGCCAAGATAAGCCGGGCGGGGGGGCCGGCACAGATACGCAGTATTTT.

In nucleotides, the CDR3 is TGTGCCAGCAGCGGGAAAAGGGGGTCCCCACCATCTGGGGCCAACGTCCTGACTTTC. Encoded protein: CASSGKRGSPPSGANVLTF. The rearrangement uses TRBV9 and TRBJ2-6, with D perhaps TRBD1 (6 bases). This CDR3 is 19 amino acids long. Trimming removed 3 bases at V and 1 base at J, with 20 bases between. CDR1 is SGDLS, CDR2 YYNGEE, per germline.

This clone was seen once. The rearrangement joins TRBV11-3 to TRBJ2-3; 12 nucleotides agree with TRBD2. CDR3 size: 13 residues. J gave up 14 bases and V 5 bases, and 8 bases lay outside the gene matches. Per the germline V gene, CDR1 is SGHNT and CDR2 is YENEEA. The CDR3 region has the DNA TGTGCCAGCAGCATCGGACTAGCGGGGAGGCTGTATTTT. Residues: CASSIGLAGRLYF.

The V call is TRBV2, the J call TRBJ2-7, with TRBD1 as a possible D gene (6 bases). The CDR3 sequence is 13 residues long. Germline CDR1 reads SNHLY; CDR2 reads FYNNEI. V lost 8 bases to trimming and J lost 2 bases, with 13 bases between them. The CDR3 region is CASRKQGTYEQYF. DNA for the CDR3: TGTGCCAGCCGAAAACAGGGAACCTACGAGCAGTACTTC.

The gene calls are TRBV19 and TRBJ1-1, with a tentative D call TRBD1 (6 bases). The V and J ends lost 6 bases and 1 base respectively, with 18 bases between them. Germline loops: CDR1 LNHDA, CDR2 SQIVND (reference sequence). The CDR3 length is 16 residues. The CDR3 is CASSQSKDRRNTEAFF. CDR3 coding DNA: TGTGCCAGTAGCCAATCAAAAGACAGGCGGAACACTGAAGCTTTCTTT.

V is TRBV7-8 and J is TRBJ1-2; the D is unclear. The CDR3 totals 13 residues. Trimming pared 1 base from V and 14 bases from J, leaving 17 bases between. The germline V gene encodes CDR1 SGHVS and CDR2 FQNEAQ. CDR3 residues: CASSLDPVGDRTF. CDR3 DNA: TGTGCCAGCAGCTTAGACCCGGTCGGGGATAGGACCTTC.

The table lists this clone with a few counts. This chain uses TRBV7-3 with TRBJ1-1, with TRBD1 identical over 12 bases. The V and J ends lost 0 bases and 7 bases, in that order; junction bases with no gene match: 3. From germline, CDR1 is SGHTA and CDR2 FQGTGA. The CDR3 spans 15 residues. In DNA, the CDR3 is TGTGCCAGCAGCTTAACCGGGACAGGGGGCCATGAAGCTTTCTTT. Translation gives CASSLTGTGGHEAFF.

The chain combines TRBV5-4 with TRBJ2-7, with 8 bases aligning to TRBD1. Germline loops: CDR1 SGHNT, CDR2 YYREEE (reference sequence). Trimming at V came to 4 bases and at J to 7 bases, leaving 10 bases not matched to a gene. The CDR3 extends over 14 amino acids. DNA of the CDR3: TGTGCCAGCAGCGTTGGGACAGGCCAGAAGGAGCAGTACTTC. Translated, it gives CASSVGTGQKEQYF.

V usage is TRBV19 and J usage is TRBJ2-2; possibly TRBD2 for D (5 bases). The germline CDR1 and CDR2 sequences are LNHDA and SQIVND (reference sequence). V gave up 7 bases and J gave up 5 bases, with 11 bases separating them. The CDR3 covers 13 residues. The CDR3 here is CASTGFSTGELFF. CDR3 nucleotides: TGTGCCAGTACGGGGTTTTCGACCGGGGAGCTGTTTTTT.

The gene calls are TRBV3-1 (or the pseudogene TRBV3-2) and TRBJ1-2, with 11 bases lining up with TRBD1. The CDR3 sequence is 16 residues long. V gave up 2 bases and J gave up 5 bases; unmatched junction bases: 7. CDR1 is LGHDT and CDR2 is YNNKEL in the germline V gene (reference sequence). DNA of the CDR3: TGTGCCAGCAGCCAATGGACAGGGGGCAAAGGGTATGGCTACACCTTC. Residues: CASSQWTGGKGYGYTF.

This clone was seen many times. The rearrangement joins TRBV19 to TRBJ1-5, with a possible D match to TRBD1 (5 bases). Trimming cost V 3 bases and J 8 bases, with 14 bases left between them. The CDR3 loop spans 14 amino acids. Germline V CDR1 and CDR2: LNHDA, SQIVND (reference sequence). CDR3 DNA: TGTGCCAGTAGTATCCGGTCCCCGGGGGAGCCCCAGCATTTT. Translation gives CASSIRSPGEPQHF.

J is TRBJ2-2 and V is TRBV10-1; TRBD2 might be the D (5 bases). The CDR3 is 14 amino acids. Germline V gene sequence: CDR1 WNHNN, CDR2 SYGVQD (reference sequence). Trimming shortened V by 0 bases and J by 4 bases, and 6 bases separated the two germline ends. The CDR3 DNA reads TGCGCCAGCAGTGAGTCGAGCGGCACCGGGGAGCTGTTTTTT. It specifies CASSESSGTGELFF.

The rearrangement joins TRBV3-1 (or the pseudogene TRBV3-2) to TRBJ2-1; D is possibly TRBD1 (5 bases). V was clipped by 4 bases and J by 0 bases, with 10 bases between them. This CDR3 is 15 amino acids long. Germline-derived CDR1 and CDR2 are LGHDT and YNNKEL (reference sequence). The DNA for the CDR3 is TGTGCCAGCAGCCGGGGCGGTAGCTCCTACAATGAGCAGTTCTTC. It yields the protein CASSRGGSSYNEQFF.

As DNA, the CDR3 is TGTGCCAGCAGCCAACAGGGGGTCGAGCAGTACTTC. Translating gives CASSQQGVEQYF. This rearrangement joins TRBV12-3 or TRBV12-4 to TRBJ2-7, with 8 bases identical to TRBD1. The CDR3 runs 12 residues. Trimming at V came to 6 bases and at J to 6 bases, leaving 4 bases not matched to a gene.

The rearrangement links TRBV6-5 to TRBJ1-4; D not resolved. CDR1 and CDR2 (germline): MNHEY, SVGAGI. V was pared by 6 bases and J by 5 bases, with 10 bases between. This CDR3 region has 13 residues. In DNA, the CDR3 is TGTGCCAGCAGGGGAACGGGGAATGAAAAACTGTTTTTT. Translating it yields CASRGTGNEKLFF.

J is TRBJ1-5 and V is TRBV7-9, with D perhaps matching TRBD1 (5 bases). V lost 3 bases, J lost 6 bases, and 12 bases lay in between. CDR1 and CDR2 from the germline V gene are SEHNR and FQNEAQ (reference sequence). This CDR3 is 14 amino acids long. CDR3 DNA: TGTGCCAGCAGCTTCGGTCAGGGCTCTCAGCCCCAGCATTTT. It encodes CASSFGQGSQPQHF.

The chain employs TRBV29-1 and TRBJ1-2; 9 bases fit TRBD1. Germline CDR1 SQVTM, CDR2 ANQGSEA. The CDR3 runs to 13 residues. V shed 5 bases and J 7 bases; nucleotides not matched to a gene: 8. CDR3 protein: CSVTRTGESGYTF. CDR3 DNA: TGCAGCGTTACGCGGACAGGGGAGTCTGGCTACACCTTC.

The rearrangement joins TRBV6-5 to TRBJ1-1, with 8 bases that match TRBD1. The trim removed 4 bases at V and 4 bases at J, leaving 5 bases unmatched. The CDR3 sequence is 14 residues long. Per the germline V gene, CDR1 is MNHEY and CDR2 is SVGAGI. The DNA of the CDR3 is TGTGCCAGCAGTTGGTTAACAGGGGGCACTGAAGCTTTCTTT. This gives the protein CASSWLTGGTEAFF.